This is a list of T cell receptor beta chains from one sample in a study of blood T cell repertoires in COVID-19. Clones were read by immunoSEQ multiplex PCR, and TCRdb kept only the in-frame ones, dropping some. Of under 250,000 clones in the sample, roughly four fifths were seen once. The sequenced material came from peripheral blood. The source is a middle-aged woman with acute or convalescent COVID-19. Each CDR3 is given with its conserved first and last residue.

TRBJ2-3 TRBV6-4 CASSATGGRSDTQYF
TRBJ2-5 TRBV10-3 CAISESGGGGETQYF
TRBJ1-1 TRBV5-1 CASSSGQPNTEAFF
TRBJ2-5 TRBV25-1 CASSELDRQETQYF
TRBJ2-1 TRBV9 CASSVGEGLAGAFNEQFF
TRBJ1-2 TRBV7-8 CASSLGPGGYTF
TRBJ2-1 TRBV2 CASSAPRLAGEGEQFF
TRBJ1-4 TRBV5-1 CASSRGQGARGEKLFF
TRBJ1-3 TRBV9 CASSVQGTGNTIYF
TRBJ2-7 TRBV4-1 CASSQDLRGGGEQYF
TRBJ2-1 TRBV7-3 CASSLGSNEQFF
TRBJ1-2 TRBV29-1 CSVAGDPSNYGYTF